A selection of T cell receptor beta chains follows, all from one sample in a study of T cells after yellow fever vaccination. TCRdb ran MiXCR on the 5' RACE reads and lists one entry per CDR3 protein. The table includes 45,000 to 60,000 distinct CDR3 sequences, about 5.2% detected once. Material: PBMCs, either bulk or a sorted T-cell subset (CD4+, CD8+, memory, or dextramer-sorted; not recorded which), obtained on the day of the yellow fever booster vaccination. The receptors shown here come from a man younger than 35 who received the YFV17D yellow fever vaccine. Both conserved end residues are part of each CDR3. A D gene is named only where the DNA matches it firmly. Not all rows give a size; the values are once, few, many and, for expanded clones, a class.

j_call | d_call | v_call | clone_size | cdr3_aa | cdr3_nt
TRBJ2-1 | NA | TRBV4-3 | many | CASSQGGWPNNEQFF | TGCGCCAGCAGCCAAGGGGGGTGGCCTAACAATGAGCAGTTCTTC
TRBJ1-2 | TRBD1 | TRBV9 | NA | CVSSAGQAVNYGYTF | TGTGTCAGCAGCGCCGGACAGGCTGTAAACTATGGCTACACCTTC
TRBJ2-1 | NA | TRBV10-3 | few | CAISESKVRGQGEQFF | TGTGCCATCAGTGAGTCGAAAGTCCGGGGGCAAGGTGAGCAGTTCTTC
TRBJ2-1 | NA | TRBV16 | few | CASSQGTHNEQFF | TGTGCCAGCAGCCAGGGGACACACAATGAGCAGTTCTTC
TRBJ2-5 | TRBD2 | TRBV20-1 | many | CSATPWEGQETQYF | TGCAGTGCTACCCCATGGGAGGGGCAAGAGACCCAGTACTTC
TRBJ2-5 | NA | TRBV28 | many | CASSLSLEETQYF | TGTGCCAGCAGTTTAAGTCTAGAGGAGACCCAGTACTTC
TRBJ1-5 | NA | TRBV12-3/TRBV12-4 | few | CASSPRSVQPQHF | TGTGCCAGCAGCCCGAGAAGCGTTCAGCCCCAGCATTTT
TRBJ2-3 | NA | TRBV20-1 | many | CSANSRGSTDTQYF | TGCAGTGCTAACTCAAGGGGGTCAACAGATACGCAGTATTTT
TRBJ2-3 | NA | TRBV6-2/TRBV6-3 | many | CASSYRRDTQYF | TGTGCCAGCAGTTACCGTCGGGATACGCAGTATTTT
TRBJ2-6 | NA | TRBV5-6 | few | CASSYGLGGANVLTF | TGTGCCAGCAGCTACGGGCTAGGCGGGGCCAACGTCCTGACTTTC
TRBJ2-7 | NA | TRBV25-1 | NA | CASSVAYEEQYF | TGTGCCAGCAGTGTTGCCTACGAGGAGCAGTACTTC
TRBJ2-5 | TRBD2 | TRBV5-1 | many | CASSGREVAQETQYF | TGCGCCAGCAGCGGCCGGGAGGTGGCCCAAGAGACCCAGTACTTC
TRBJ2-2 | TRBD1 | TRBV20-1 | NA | CSAREAGGVGTGELFF | TGCAGTGCTAGAGAGGCAGGGGGCGTAGGCACCGGGGAGCTGTTTTTT
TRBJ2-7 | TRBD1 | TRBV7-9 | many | CASRQGAREEQYF | TGTGCCAGCAGACAGGGGGCGCGTGAAGAGCAGTACTTC
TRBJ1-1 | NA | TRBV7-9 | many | CASSSPGHLVEAFF | TGTGCCAGCAGCTCACCGGGACACCTCGTTGAAGCTTTCTTT
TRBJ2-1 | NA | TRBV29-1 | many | CSAKPGSHEQFF | TGCAGCGCCAAGCCAGGGAGCCATGAGCAGTTCTTC
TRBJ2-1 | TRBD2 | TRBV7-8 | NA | CASSLVASGDNEQFF | TGTGCCAGCAGCTTAGTGGCTAGCGGGGACAATGAGCAGTTCTTC
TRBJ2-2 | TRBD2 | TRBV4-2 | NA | CAISQGRRTSGGTGELFF | TGTGCCATCAGCCAAGGGCGGAGGACTAGCGGGGGGACCGGGGAGCTGTTTTTT
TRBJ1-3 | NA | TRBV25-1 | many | CASSERRVSGNTIYF | TGTGCCAGCAGTGAGCGGCGGGTCTCTGGAAACACCATATATTTT
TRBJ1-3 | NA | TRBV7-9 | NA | CASSGDTYSGNTIYF | TGTGCCAGCAGCGGGGACACCTACTCTGGAAACACCATATATTTT
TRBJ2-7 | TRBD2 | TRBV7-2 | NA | CASSFRGGDEQYF | TGTGCCAGCAGCTTTCGCGGGGGAGACGAGCAGTACTTC
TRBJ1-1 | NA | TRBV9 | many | CASSEGGSTEAFF | TGTGCCAGCAGCGAGGGAGGGTCCACTGAAGCTTTCTTT
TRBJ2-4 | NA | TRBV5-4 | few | CASTRGAGENIQYF | TGTGCCAGCACCCGGGGGGCAGGGGAAAACATTCAGTACTTC
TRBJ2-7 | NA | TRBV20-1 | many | CSARTYLTGGYEQYF | TGCAGTGCTAGGACATATCTAACAGGAGGCTACGAGCAGTACTTC